This T cell receptor beta chain was captured by sequencing in a study of blood T cell repertoires in COVID-19. The age range of participants was about 18 to 95 years, with residence in about two dozen US areas. Generated by immunoSEQ multiplex PCR, the TCRdb table keeps only in-frame clones and is missing some. The table has about 210,000 clones, 81% seen once; the top ten hold approximately 9%. This CDR3 has 13 residues. CDR1 is LGHNT, CDR2 FRNRAP, per germline. V was cut by 5 bases and J by 10 bases, with 15 bases left in between. This TCR was recovered from a woman aged 50 to 65 with acute COVID-19. Sequencing was done on a sample of PBMCs or T cells enriched from blood (not recorded which). This chain connects TRBV12-5 to TRBJ2-1; perhaps TRBD1 as D (5 bases). CDR3 sequence reads: CASGQNPRVEQFF. The DNA of the CDR3 is TGTGCTAGTGGTCAAAATCCCAGGGTCGAGCAGTTCTTC.